This record covers a single T cell receptor beta chain. The specificity of this receptor is unknown. No much larger clone is present one base from it, and per-base qualities are unavailable. This entry belongs to a study of blood T cell repertoires in COVID-19 (TCRdb year 2020). General notes on the study: Samples from collaborators originated in the United States, Italy and Spain and spanned both the acute and convalescent phases of COVID-19. Sample metadata almost always included a de-identified subject ID, COVID-19 status, age in years and sex. Where HLA class I and class II types were available, the types were taken from metadata supplied by the sample provider, not from assay-based typing. The material from the prospective study consisted of cDNA or gDNA derived from T cells, B-cell-depleted T cells, or PBMCs. Samples came from the ongoing ImmuneRACE study (first 160 participants) plus 1,254 subjects from 6 global collaborators. Subjects who had been exposed to COVID-19, were actively infected with it, or had recovered from it provided the deeply sampled blood TCRbeta repertoires that made up the dataset. A freely available public database, intended as a resource for researchers studying the immune response to SARS-CoV-2, is where the repertoires were released. Overall results and qualifications from the work: The amount of clinical and demographic metadata varied by source and participant and was provided uncurated.

V ends up 7 bases short and J 7 bases short, with an unmatched junction base count of 11. The CDR3 has 14 amino acids, counting the end cysteine and phenylalanine. Only the CDR3 part of the read is kept: 42 bases, read in frame from the first base. As encoded in the germline V gene, CDR1 is SGHRS while CDR2 is YFSETQ. Collaborating institutions collected whole blood in K2EDTA tubes following their own protocols. For TCRbeta analysis, collaborators shipped samples in one of three forms: frozen whole blood, isolated PBMCs, or DNA extracted from either of those sample types. TCRbeta CDR3 regions were amplified from genomic DNA by means of the immunoSEQ Assay, a bias-controlled multiplex PCR. Processing in the source paper ran as follows. The number of nucleated cells in each sample was estimated from the amplification of reference gene primers within the assay. To quantify the absolute abundance of each unique TCRbeta CDR3 rearrangement, sequence reads were collapsed and filtered. For each sample, productive Simpson clonality was calculated as the square root of Simpson's diversity index across productive rearrangements. The table was pulled from immuneACCESS by TCRdb, which kept in-frame rearrangements only. Such tables lose some clones; where checked, under half of the loss comes from unresolved V genes, and the rest has no known cause. The V and J calls and the clone size are those of that table, but D and trimming were determined from the DNA. This sample lists roughly 410,000 clones; approximately 88% were detected once. The ten largest clones take up 1% to 1.5% of the sample.

The specimen sequenced was peripheral blood. The rearranged segments are TRBV5-1 and TRBJ2-7; 10 bases in the middle match TRBD2. The clonotype comes from a man in his forties with acute or convalescent COVID-19. Here the CDR3 is given as CASSRLAGDGEQYF. The DNA reads TGCGCCAGCTCGAGGCTAGCGGGAGATGGGGAGCAGTACTTC.